A single sample is the source of the 9 T cell receptor beta chains below, sequenced in a study of CD8 T cells in ankylosing spondylitis. TCRdb processed the 5' RACE reads anew with MiXCR; each CDR3 protein has one entry. The sample has about 180,000 distinct CDR3 sequences, approximately 10% seen once; the top ten hold roughly 16%. Material: blood, either unsorted or a sorted T cell fraction (not recorded which). The receptors stem from a female donor with ankylosing spondylitis or in good health (not recorded which).

This chain links TRBV12-3 or TRBV12-4 with TRBJ2-7; 7 positions agree with TRBD1. V dropped 5 bases and J dropped 3; count of bases not matched to a gene: 4. The CDR3 loop spans 13 amino acids. The CDR3 region has the DNA TGTGCCAGCAGTCCGACAGGGCTCTACGAGCAGTACTTC. It specifies CASSPTGLYEQYF.

This chain joins TRBV5-5 and TRBJ1-2; 11 bases match TRBD1. This CDR3 is 16 amino acids long. J was trimmed by 4 bases and V by 4 bases; bases with no gene match: 9. Germline V gene lookup returns CDR1 SGHKS and CDR2 YYEKEE (reference sequence). The CDR3 protein is CASSTVPGTGGYGYTF. For the CDR3, the DNA is TGTGCCAGCAGCACCGTACCCGGGACAGGGGGCTATGGCTACACCTTC.

The chain has TRBV3-1 and TRBJ2-7; no clear D gene. The CDR3 is 13 residues long. V dropped 2 bases and J dropped 4 bases, with 9 bases sitting between them. CDR1 is LGHDT, CDR2 YNNKEL, per germline (reference sequence). The CDR3 spells CASSQFRGYEQYF. CDR3 sequence (DNA): TGTGCCAGCAGCCAATTCCGTGGTTACGAGCAGTACTTC.

There are a few counts of this clonotype. V gene TRBV19 combines with J gene TRBJ2-7; no firm D call. V shed 10 bases and J shed 6 bases, with 13 bases lying between them. The CDR3 covers 11 residues. Germline V gene data show CDR1 as LNHDA and CDR2 as SQIVND (reference sequence). CDR3 sequence (DNA): TGTGCCACCCGGTCTTTGGGCGAGCAGTACTTC. This translates into CATRSLGEQYF.

This clonotype was found many times. This chain links TRBV9 with TRBJ1-1; tentatively, D is TRBD1 (5 bases). The V end lost 0 bases, the J end lost 6 bases, and 12 bases lay between the germline ends. Germline CDR1 SGDLS, CDR2 YYNGEE. CDR3 length: 14 residues. In nucleotides, the CDR3 is TGTGCCAGCAGCGTAGCTTCGTCGGGGGCTGAAGCTTTCTTT. Its protein is CASSVASSGAEAFF.

The chain combines TRBV28 with TRBJ2-1; D gene uncertain. CDR3 length: 17 residues. Germline V gene data show CDR1 as MDHEN and CDR2 as SYDVKM. V lost 2 bases and J 2 bases, leaving 16 bases between the germline ends. The DNA of the CDR3 is TGTGCCAGCAGTTTAGGTGGTCAATACGACACCTACAATGAGCAGTTCTTC. It translates to CASSLGGQYDTYNEQFF. The variable domain in full, with the rest retrieved from reference TRBV28 and TRBJ2-1, is DVKVTQSSRYLVKRTGEKVFLECVQDMDHENMFWYRQDPGLGLRLIYFSYDVKMKEKGDIPEGYSVSREKKERFSLILESASTNQTSMYLCASSLGGQYDTYNEQFFGPGTRLTVL.

This clonotype was observed many times. The rearrangement joins TRBV5-6 to TRBJ2-2; D possibly corresponds to TRBD2 (6 bases). CDR3 length: 16 amino acids. V was clipped by 1 base and J by 6 bases, with 16 bases between them. Per germline, CDR1 SGHDT and CDR2 YYEEEE. CDR3 nucleotides: TGTGCCAGCAGCTTGTTACGGGAGTTGCAAGCCGGGGAGCTGTTTTTT. Residues: CASSLLRELQAGELFF.

The rearrangement uses TRBV27 and TRBJ2-7; D is uncertain. Trimming stripped 7 bases from V and 3 bases from J, with 10 bases between. The CDR3 loop spans 12 amino acids. Germline CDR1 is MNHEY and CDR2 is SMNVEV (reference sequence). CDR3 nucleotides: TGTGCCAGCATCGGGCCCCACTACGAGCAGTACTTC. Amino acids: CASIGPHYEQYF.

This clonotype was picked up a small number of times. The V and J genes are TRBV10-2 and TRBJ2-3; 7 bases agree with TRBD2. V gave up 2 bases and J gave up 2 bases; unmatched junction bases: 7. CDR1 and CDR2 (germline): WSHSY, SAAADI. The CDR3 length is 16 residues. CDR3 sequence reads: CASSEGREYDTDTQYF. The CDR3 DNA sequence: TGCGCCAGCAGTGAGGGGCGGGAGTATGACACAGATACGCAGTATTTT.